This T cell receptor beta chain was retrieved from a study of blood T cell repertoires in COVID-19. This CDR3 region has 18 residues. From germline, CDR1 is SGHAT and CDR2 FQNNGV. V trimming: 5 bases; J trimming: 1 base; junction bases outside the gene matches: 9. Per the original data handling: Nucleated cell counts were estimated from reference gene primer amplification. Measured with immunoSEQ multiplex PCR; TCRdb has only the in-frame clones, and not every one. That table is the source of V, J and clone size, and D and trimming were worked out from the DNA. The table records about 240,000 clones, 82% of them present only once.

The clonotype originates from a woman in her fifties or sixties with active or convalescent COVID-19. The sample was peripheral blood. This rearrangement joins TRBV11-2 to TRBJ2-4, with 12 nucleotides matching TRBD2. This CDR3 is CASSPQTSGGHAKNIQYF. CDR3 sequence (DNA): TGTGCCAGCAGCCCCCAGACTAGCGGGGGTCACGCCAAAAACATTCAGTACTTC.